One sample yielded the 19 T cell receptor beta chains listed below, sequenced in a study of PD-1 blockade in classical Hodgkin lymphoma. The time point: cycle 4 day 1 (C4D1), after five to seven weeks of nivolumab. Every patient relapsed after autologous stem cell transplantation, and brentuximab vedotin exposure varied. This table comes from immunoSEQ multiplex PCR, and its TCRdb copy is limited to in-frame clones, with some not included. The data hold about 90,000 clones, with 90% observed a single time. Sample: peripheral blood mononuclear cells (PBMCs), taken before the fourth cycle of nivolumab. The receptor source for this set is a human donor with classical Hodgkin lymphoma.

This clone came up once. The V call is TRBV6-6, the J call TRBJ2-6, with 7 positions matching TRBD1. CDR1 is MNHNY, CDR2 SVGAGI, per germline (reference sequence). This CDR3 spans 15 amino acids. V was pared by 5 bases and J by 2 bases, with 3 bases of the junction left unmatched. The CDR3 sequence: CASSRQGTGANVLTF. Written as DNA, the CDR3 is TGTGCCAGCAGTCGACAGGGAACTGGGGCCAACGTCCTGACTTTC.

The chain's CDR3 is CASSPGGYGYTF. CDR3 DNA: TGTGCCAGCAGTCCCGGGGGCTATGGCTACACCTTC. The chain carries TRBV11-2 and TRBJ1-2; D might be TRBD1 (5 bases). The V end lost 6 bases, the J end lost 4 bases, and 9 bases lay between the germline ends. Germline CDR1 SGHAT, CDR2 FQNNGV. The CDR3 runs to 12 residues.

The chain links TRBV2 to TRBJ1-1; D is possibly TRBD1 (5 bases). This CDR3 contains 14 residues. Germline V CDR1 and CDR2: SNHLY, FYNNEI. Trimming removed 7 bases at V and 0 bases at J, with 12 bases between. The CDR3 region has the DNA TGTGCCAGCATCCCGGGGACCATGAACACTGAAGCTTTCTTT. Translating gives CASIPGTMNTEAFF.

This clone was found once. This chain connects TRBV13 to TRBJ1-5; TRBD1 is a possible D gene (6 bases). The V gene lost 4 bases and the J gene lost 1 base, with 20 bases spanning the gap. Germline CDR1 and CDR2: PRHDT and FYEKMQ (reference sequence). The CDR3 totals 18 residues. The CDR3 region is CASSSTGGDSLSNQPQHF. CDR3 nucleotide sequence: TGTGCCAGCAGCTCGACAGGAGGGGATTCGTTAAGCAATCAGCCCCAGCATTTT.

The CDR3 is CASSSTGTSFYNEQFF. The DNA for the CDR3 is TGCGCCAGCAGCTCCACCGGGACATCCTTTTACAATGAGCAGTTCTTC. The genes are TRBV5-1 and TRBJ2-1, with a tentative D call TRBD1 (6 bases). The CDR3 is 16 amino acids. V was cut by 3 bases and J by 4 bases, with 17 bases left in between. Per the germline V gene, CDR1 is SGHRS and CDR2 is YFSETQ.

CDR3 nucleotide sequence: TGTGCCACTCGACCGCCGACTACCGGGGAGCTGTTTTTT. It codes for CATRPPTTGELFF. The V gene is TRBV19, the J gene TRBJ2-2, with no clear D. V shed 10 bases and J shed 5 bases, with 14 bases lying between them. This CDR3 is built from 13 residues. Per germline, CDR1 LNHDA and CDR2 SQIVND (reference sequence).

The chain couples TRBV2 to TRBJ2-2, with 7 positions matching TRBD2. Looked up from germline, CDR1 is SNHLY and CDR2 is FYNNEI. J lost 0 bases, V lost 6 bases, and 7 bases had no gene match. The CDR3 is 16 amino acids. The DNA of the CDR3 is TGTGCCAGCAGAATAGCGGGCTACGCGAACACCGGGGAGCTGTTTTTT. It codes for CASRIAGYANTGELFF.

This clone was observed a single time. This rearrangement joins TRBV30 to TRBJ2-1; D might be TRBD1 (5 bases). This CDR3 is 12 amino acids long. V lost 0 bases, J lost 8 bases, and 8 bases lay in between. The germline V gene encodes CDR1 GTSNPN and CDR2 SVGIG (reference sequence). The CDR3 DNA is TGTGCCTGGAGTGTAACAGGAGATGAGCAGTTCTTC. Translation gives CAWSVTGDEQFF.

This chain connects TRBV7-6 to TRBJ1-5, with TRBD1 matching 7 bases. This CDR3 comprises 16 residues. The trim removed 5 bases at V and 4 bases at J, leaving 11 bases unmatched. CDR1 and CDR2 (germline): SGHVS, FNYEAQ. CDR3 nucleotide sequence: TGTGCCAGCAGCCCGAATGACAGGGTGATAAATCAGCCCCAGCATTTT. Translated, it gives CASSPNDRVINQPQHF.

CDR3 protein: CASSLSGDGYTF. For the CDR3, the DNA is TGTGCCAGCAGCTTGTCAGGGGATGGCTACACCTTC. J is TRBJ1-2 and V is TRBV5-6; weak D call: TRBD1 (6 bases). CDR1 is SGHDT and CDR2 is YYEEEE in the germline V gene. There are 12 residues in the CDR3. The V end was cut by 1 base, the J end by 6 bases, with 7 bases between.

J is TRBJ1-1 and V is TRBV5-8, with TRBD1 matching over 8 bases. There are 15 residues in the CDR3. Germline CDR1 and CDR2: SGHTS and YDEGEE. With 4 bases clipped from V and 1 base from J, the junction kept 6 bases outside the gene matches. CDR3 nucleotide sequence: TGTGCCAGCAGCACCCGGGACAGGCGGAACACTGAAGCTTTCTTT. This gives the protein CASSTRDRRNTEAFF.

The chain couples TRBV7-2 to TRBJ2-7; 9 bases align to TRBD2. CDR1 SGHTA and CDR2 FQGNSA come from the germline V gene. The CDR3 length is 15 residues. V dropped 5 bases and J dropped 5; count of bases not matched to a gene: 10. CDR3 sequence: CASSPLGRGGHEQYF. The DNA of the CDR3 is TGTGCCAGCAGCCCCCTTGGGCGGGGGGGTCACGAGCAGTACTTC.

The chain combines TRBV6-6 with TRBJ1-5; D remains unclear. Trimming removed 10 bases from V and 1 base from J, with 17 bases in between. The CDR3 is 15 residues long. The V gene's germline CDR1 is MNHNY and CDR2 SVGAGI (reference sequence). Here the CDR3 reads CATSSRYTSNQPQHF. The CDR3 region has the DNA TGTGCCACCAGCTCCCGATATACGAGCAATCAGCCCCAGCATTTT.

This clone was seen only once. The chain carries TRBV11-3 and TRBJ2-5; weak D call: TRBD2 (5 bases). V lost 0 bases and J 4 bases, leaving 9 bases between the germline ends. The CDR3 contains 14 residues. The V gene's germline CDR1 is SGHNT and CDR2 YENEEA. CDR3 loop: CASSLDPRGETQYF. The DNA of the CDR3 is TGTGCCAGCAGCTTAGATCCCCGGGGAGAGACCCAGTACTTC. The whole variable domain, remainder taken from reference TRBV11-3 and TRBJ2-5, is EAGVVQSPRYKIIEKKQPVAFWCNPISGHNTLYWYLQNLGQGPELLIRYENEEAVDDSQLPKDRFSAERLKGVDSTLKIQPAELGDSAVYLCASSLDPRGETQYFGPGTRLLVL.

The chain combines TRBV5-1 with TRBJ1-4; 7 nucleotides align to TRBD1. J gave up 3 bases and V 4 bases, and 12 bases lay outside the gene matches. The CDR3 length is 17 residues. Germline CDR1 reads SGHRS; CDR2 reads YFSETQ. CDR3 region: CASSMEPLQGPNEKLFF. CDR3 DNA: TGCGCCAGCAGCATGGAACCCTTACAGGGGCCTAATGAAAAACTGTTTTTT.

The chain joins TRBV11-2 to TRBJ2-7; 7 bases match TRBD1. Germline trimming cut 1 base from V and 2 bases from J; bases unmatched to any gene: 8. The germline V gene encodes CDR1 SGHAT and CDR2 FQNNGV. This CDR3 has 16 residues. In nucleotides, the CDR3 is TGTGCCAGCAGCTTAGCCGGGACAGCAAGAACCTACGAGCAGTACTTC. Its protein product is CASSLAGTARTYEQYF.

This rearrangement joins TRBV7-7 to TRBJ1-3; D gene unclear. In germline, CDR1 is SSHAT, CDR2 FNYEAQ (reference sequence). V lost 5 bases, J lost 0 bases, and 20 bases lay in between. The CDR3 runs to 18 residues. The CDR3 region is CASSPSSGSPSSGNTIYF. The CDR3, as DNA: TGTGCCAGCAGCCCTTCAAGCGGCTCGCCGAGCTCTGGAAACACCATATATTTT.

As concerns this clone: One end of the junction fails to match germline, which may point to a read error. The CDR3 region has the DNA TGTGCCACCAGCAACCTGAACAGGGGCCGCATCCCCTCGCCGCTCTTC. It specifies CATSNLNRGRIPSPLF. The chain employs TRBV15 and TRBJ2-7, with TRBD1 matching over 7 bases. Looked up from germline, CDR1 is LNHNV and CDR2 is YYDKDF (reference sequence). The CDR3 sequence is 16 residues long.

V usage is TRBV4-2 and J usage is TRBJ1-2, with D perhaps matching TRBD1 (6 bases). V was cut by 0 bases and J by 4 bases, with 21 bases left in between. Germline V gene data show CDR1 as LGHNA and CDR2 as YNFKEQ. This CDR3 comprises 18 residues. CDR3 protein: CASSQDPLGQTTLYGYTF. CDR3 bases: TGTGCCAGCAGCCAAGATCCGCTGGGACAAACAACTCTCTATGGCTACACCTTC.